Shown below are 26 T cell receptor beta chains from a single sample sequenced in a study of blood T cell repertoires in COVID-19. Only in-frame clones appear in the TCRdb table, and some are missing; sequencing was by immunoSEQ multiplex PCR. The sample has about 360,000 clones, more than 75% seen once. The sample consisted of peripheral blood. These receptors all come from a human donor in a cohort sampled during active COVID-19.

The rearrangement uses TRBV24-1 and TRBJ2-7; possibly TRBD2 for D (5 bases). Germline CDR1 reads KGHDR; CDR2 reads SFDVKD. The CDR3 consists of 13 residues. Trimming removed 2 bases from V and 3 bases from J, with 7 bases in between. The CDR3 sequence: CATSDSSLYEQYF. The CDR3 DNA is TGTGCCACCAGTGATTCTAGCCTCTACGAGCAGTACTTC.

The rearrangement links TRBV2 to TRBJ2-5; D uncertain. Trimming cost V 1 base and J 2 bases, with 5 bases left between them. There are 13 residues in the CDR3. Per the germline V gene, CDR1 is SNHLY and CDR2 is FYNNEI. CDR3: CASSEVRQETQYF. The DNA for the CDR3 is TGTGCCAGCAGTGAAGTTAGACAAGAGACCCAGTACTTC. The full variable domain, with the rest looked up from reference TRBV2 and TRBJ2-5, is EPEVTQTPSHQVTQMGQEVILRCVPISNHLYFYWYRQILGQKVEFLVSFYNNEISEKSEIFDDQFSVERPDGSNFTLKIRSTKLEDSAMYFCASSEVRQETQYFGPGTRLLVL.

The chain links TRBV3-1 (or the pseudogene TRBV3-2) to TRBJ2-3, with 7 bases fitting TRBD2. Germline CDR1 and CDR2: LGHDT and YNNKEL (reference sequence). V lost 4 bases, J lost 2 bases, and 12 bases stayed unmatched. The CDR3 runs to 17 residues. In nucleotides, the CDR3 is TGTGCCAGCAGCCGCCTAATAGCGGGTAGTACCACAGATACGCAGTATTTT. Residues: CASSRLIAGSTTDTQYF.

This clone was seen a few times. The chain uses TRBV2 and TRBJ2-1, with a possible D match to TRBD2 (5 bases). Germline CDR1 is SNHLY and CDR2 is FYNNEI. The CDR3 sequence is 14 residues long. V was cut by 7 bases and J by 3 bases, with 13 bases left in between. The CDR3 bases are TGTGCCAGCACAAAAGCGGACGGCTACAATGAGCAGTTCTTC. Encoded protein: CASTKADGYNEQFF.

The chain has TRBV5-1 and TRBJ2-5, with D possibly matching TRBD1 (6 bases). The length of the CDR3 is 14 residues. Germline-derived CDR1 and CDR2 are SGHRS and YFSETQ. V lost 4 bases to trimming and J lost 4 bases, with 14 bases between them. The CDR3 DNA sequence: TGCGCCAGCAGCCTTATACAGGGTGGAGAGACCCAGTACTTC. This gives the protein CASSLIQGGETQYF.

The V gene is TRBV27, the J gene TRBJ2-5; D perhaps matches TRBD1 (5 bases). Between the trimmed V and J ends, which lost 4 bases and 2 bases, there was a span of 14 bases. The CDR3 length is 15 residues. The germline CDR1 and CDR2 sequences are MNHEY and SMNVEV (reference sequence). The CDR3 loop is CASSSRQFGQETQYF. CDR3 DNA sequence: TGTGCCAGCAGTTCTAGACAGTTTGGACAAGAGACCCAGTACTTC.

The chain joins TRBV5-1 to TRBJ2-5, with 7 bases identical to TRBD2. J was trimmed by 4 bases and V by 0 bases; bases with no gene match: 9. Per germline, CDR1 SGHRS and CDR2 YFSETQ. This CDR3 is built from 16 residues. CDR3 sequence (DNA): TGCGCCAGCAGCTTGGGAGGAGCGGGGTGGACAGAGACCCAGTACTTC. Translation gives CASSLGGAGWTETQYF.

This chain connects TRBV13 to TRBJ2-5; D may be TRBD2 (6 bases). V gave up 5 bases and J gave up 13 bases, with 23 bases separating them. The CDR3 consists of 14 residues. CDR1 PRHDT and CDR2 FYEKMQ come from the germline V gene (reference sequence). CDR3 sequence: CASSPPWASASLYF. The CDR3 DNA reads TGTGCCAGCAGCCCCCCGTGGGCTAGCGCGAGTCTGTACTTC.

V gene TRBV29-1 combines with J gene TRBJ2-1, with 7 bases lining up with TRBD2. Trimming cost V 4 bases and J 8 bases; bases outside gene matches: 8. This CDR3 spans 13 amino acids. Germline CDR1 and CDR2: SQVTM and ANQGSEA. CDR3 residues: CSVVRGSFYEQFF. Written as DNA, the CDR3 is TGCAGCGTTGTGCGGGGGTCCTTCTATGAGCAGTTCTTC.

The gene calls are TRBV19 and TRBJ1-5; a possible D gene is TRBD1 (6 bases). CDR1 is LNHDA and CDR2 is SQIVND in the germline V gene (reference sequence). This CDR3 has 14 residues. The V and J ends lost 7 bases and 3 bases respectively, with 13 bases between them. CDR3 loop: CASTERGYNQPQHF. The DNA for the CDR3 is TGTGCCAGTACCGAGAGGGGGTACAATCAGCCCCAGCATTTT.

The rearrangement links TRBV18 to TRBJ2-7, with TRBD2 matching over 7 bases. CDR1 KGHSH and CDR2 LQKENI come from the germline V gene. Losses at the gene ends were 6 bases for V and 6 bases for J; bases not matched to a gene: 23. The CDR3 is made up of 18 amino acids. DNA of the CDR3: TGTGCCAGCTCCCCGAACCAAAGATCTAGCGGAGGGGCGGGCGAGCAGTACTTC. It encodes CASSPNQRSSGGAGEQYF.

Details on this clone: One end of the junction is discordant with germline, which a read error may explain. V and J are TRBV20-1 and TRBJ2-3, with 9 positions matching TRBD2. CDR3 length: 11 amino acids. Germline lookup yields CDR1 DFQATT and CDR2 SNEGSKA (reference sequence). The CDR3 DNA reads TGCAGTGCAAGTAGGCTAGCGGGGTTGAGTTTT. It is translated as CSASRLAGLSF.

The chain carries TRBV5-3 and TRBJ1-5, with no clear D. TRBV5-3 is an open reading frame, and its role is uncertain. The CDR3 extends over 12 amino acids. Trimming cost V 3 bases and J 4 bases, with 5 bases left between them. The CDR3 protein is CARSSSNQPQHF. The DNA of the CDR3 is TGTGCCAGAAGCTCGAGTAATCAGCCCCAGCATTTT.

Only a few counts were recorded for this clone. The chain couples TRBV20-1 to TRBJ2-1, with D possibly TRBD1 on 5 matching bases. The V gene's germline CDR1 is DFQATT and CDR2 SNEGSKA (reference sequence). The CDR3 loop spans 11 amino acids. The V and J ends lost 5 bases and 5 bases respectively, with 7 bases between them. The CDR3 region has the DNA TGCAGTGCTGACAGAAACAATGAGCAGTTCTTC. As protein: CSADRNNEQFF.

The CDR3, as DNA: TGTGCCAGTCAAACACCGGACAGGTTTTTGGGCTACACCTTC. It is translated as CASQTPDRFLGYTF. The chain employs TRBV28 and TRBJ1-2; 7 bases are a match to TRBD1. J gave up 8 bases and V 9 bases, and 15 bases lay outside the gene matches. The CDR3 runs 14 residues. Germline values: CDR1 MDHEN, CDR2 SYDVKM.

The chain carries TRBV7-2 and TRBJ2-4, with D perhaps matching TRBD2 (5 bases). Germline CDR1 SGHTA, CDR2 FQGNSA. The CDR3 consists of 15 residues. The germline V and J ends were trimmed by 1 base and 1 base, with 8 bases remaining between them. The CDR3 spells CASSLDPGAKNIQYF. CDR3 coding DNA: TGTGCCAGCAGCTTAGATCCGGGGGCCAAAAACATTCAGTACTTC. Full variable domain (outside the CDR3, taken from reference TRBV7-2 and TRBJ2-4): GAGVSQSPSNKVTEKGKDVELRCDPISGHTALYWYRQSLGQGLEFLIYFQGNSAPDKSGLPSDRFSAERTGGSVSTLTIQRTQQEDSAVYLCASSLDPGAKNIQYFGAGTRLSVL.

A few counts support this clone. This sequence joins TRBV24-1 and TRBJ2-2; D possibly corresponds to TRBD1 (5 bases). CDR3 length: 17 amino acids. CDR1 and CDR2 (germline): KGHDR, SFDVKD. The V gene lost 3 bases and the J gene lost 4 bases, with 17 bases spanning the gap. The CDR3 here is CATSDTPGRASTGELFF. For the CDR3, the DNA is TGTGCCACCAGTGATACCCCTGGCAGGGCGAGCACCGGGGAGCTGTTTTTT.

The chain joins TRBV27 to TRBJ2-7; D may be TRBD1 (6 bases). The V end lost 2 bases, the J end lost 1 base, and 9 bases lay between the germline ends. The CDR3 has 14 amino acids. Per germline, CDR1 MNHEY and CDR2 SMNVEV (reference sequence). The CDR3 loop reads CASSLHGQSYEQYF. The CDR3 nucleotides read TGTGCCAGCAGTTTACATGGACAGTCCTACGAGCAGTACTTC.

The chain carries TRBV27 and TRBJ1-1; D ambiguous. V was pared by 5 bases and J by 7 bases, with 14 bases between. CDR1 and CDR2 from the germline V gene are MNHEY and SMNVEV (reference sequence). The CDR3 extends over 13 amino acids. The DNA of the CDR3 is TGTGCCAGCAGTCCACAACAGAGCCTTGAAGCTTTCTTT. Residues: CASSPQQSLEAFF.

The chain is built from TRBV7-2 and TRBJ2-3; TRBD2 matches at 11 bases. The germline gives CDR1 SGHTA, CDR2 FQGNSA. This CDR3 comprises 16 residues. Germline trimming cut 6 bases from V and 1 base from J; bases unmatched to any gene: 6. The CDR3 bases are TGTGCCAGCAGGCTACTAGCGGGAGTAGGCACAGATACGCAGTATTTT. The encoded protein is CASRLLAGVGTDTQYF. Filled out from reference TRBV7-2 and TRBJ2-3, the complete variable domain reads GAGVSQSPSNKVTEKGKDVELRCDPISGHTALYWYRQSLGQGLEFLIYFQGNSAPDKSGLPSDRFSAERTGGSVSTLTIQRTQQEDSAVYLCASRLLAGVGTDTQYFGPGTRLTVL.

The chain joins TRBV7-9 to TRBJ1-2; D not certain. The V end was cut by 1 base, the J end by 8 bases, with 17 bases between. CDR1 is SEHNR, CDR2 FQNEAQ, per germline (reference sequence). There are 15 residues in the CDR3. The CDR3 region is CASSLERDIRGGYTF. CDR3 nucleotide sequence: TGTGCCAGCAGCTTAGAGCGAGACATCCGGGGAGGCTACACCTTC.

The genes are TRBV5-1 and TRBJ1-2; TRBD1 matches 10 bases. With V trimmed by 3 bases and J by 8 bases, 10 bases remained unmatched. The CDR3 extends over 15 amino acids. Germline lookup yields CDR1 SGHRS and CDR2 YFSETQ. The CDR3 DNA is TGCGCCAGCAGCTCCTCCGGGACAGGGGAAAAAGGCTACACCTTC. This gives the protein CASSSSGTGEKGYTF.

This clone has a handful of counts. The chain links TRBV5-6 to TRBJ1-4; no clear D gene. The germline V gene has CDR1 SGHDT and CDR2 YYEEEE. This CDR3 region has 13 residues. V lost 0 bases to trimming and J lost 8 bases, with 8 bases between them. DNA for the CDR3: TGTGCCAGCAGCTTGGTCCCCGAGGAAAAACTGTTTTTT. Translating gives CASSLVPEEKLFF.

The chain has TRBV5-1 and TRBJ1-4; D is unresolved. This CDR3 has 14 residues. CDR1 SGHRS and CDR2 YFSETQ come from the germline V gene. With 6 bases removed from V and 8 bases from J, the gap between germline ends came to 17 bases. DNA of the CDR3: TGCGCCAGCACTGCGGGTGAGGTGCCGGAAAAACTGTTTTTT. The encoded protein is CASTAGEVPEKLFF. The complete variable domain, with remaining parts taken from reference TRBV5-1 and TRBJ1-4, reads KAGVTQTPRYLIKTRGQQVTLSCSPISGHRSVSWYQQTPGQGLQFLFEYFSETQRNKGNFPGRFSGRQFSNSRSEMNVSTLELGDSALYLCASTAGEVPEKLFFGSGTQLSVL.

The chain is built from TRBV4-1 and TRBJ2-6; D perhaps matches TRBD2 (6 bases). Between the trimmed V and J ends, which lost 3 bases and 0 bases, there was a span of 18 bases. This CDR3 contains 19 residues. Germline V gives CDR1 MGHRA, CDR2 YSYEKL. CDR3 region: CASSHPGRSFRSGANVLTF. Here the CDR3 DNA reads TGCGCCAGCAGCCACCCGGGGAGGTCTTTTCGCTCTGGGGCCAACGTCCTGACTTTC.

CDR3 in amino acids: CASSLGRTGDTGELFF. The CDR3 bases are TGTGCCAGCAGTTTGGGTCGGACAGGGGATACCGGGGAGCTGTTTTTT. The chain combines TRBV28 with TRBJ2-2, with TRBD1 matching over 9 bases. CDR3 size: 16 residues. In germline, CDR1 is MDHEN, CDR2 SYDVKM. V dropped 3 bases and J dropped 5; count of bases not matched to a gene: 7.